A single sample is the source of the 28 T cell receptor beta chains below, sequenced in a study of T cell changes during pregnancy in multiple sclerosis. Libraries were prepared by immunoSEQ multiplex PCR; TCRdb keeps only in-frame clonotypes and omits some of them. The sample contains some 14,000 clones, over 90% of which appear only once. Source: peripheral blood, taken in the second trimester of pregnancy. These receptors all stem from a female donor in good health, enrolled as a control in a pregnancy study.

This clone was found once. This sequence joins TRBV7-2 and TRBJ2-2; 9 bases line up with TRBD2. CDR3 length: 16 amino acids. Per the germline V gene, CDR1 is SGHTA and CDR2 is FQGNSA. With V trimmed by 3 bases and J by 1 base, 3 bases remained unmatched. CDR3 nucleotides: TGTGCCAGCAGCTTCGTAGCGGGGGAGAACACCGGGGAGCTGTTTTTT. It codes for CASSFVAGENTGELFF.

This chain uses TRBV29-1 with TRBJ1-2; a weak D match, TRBD1 (6 bases). CDR3 length equals 16 residues. Germline V gives CDR1 SQVTM, CDR2 ANQGSEA. V was clipped by 0 bases and J by 4 bases, with 18 bases between them. CDR3 amino acids: CSVEDLGAGAVYGYTF. The DNA of the CDR3 is TGCAGCGTTGAAGATCTGGGGGCAGGGGCCGTCTATGGCTACACCTTC. Combining the CDR3 with reference TRBV29-1 and TRBJ1-2 gives the whole variable domain SAVISQKPSRDICQRGTSLTIQCQVDSQVTMMFWYRQQPGQSLTLIATANQGSEATYESGFVIDKFPISRPNLTFSTLTVSNMSPEDSSIYLCSVEDLGAGAVYGYTFGSGTRLTVV.

J is TRBJ1-1 and V is TRBV4-3, with D perhaps matching TRBD1 (6 bases). The CDR3 length is 13 residues. V was cut by 2 bases and J by 5 bases, with 9 bases left in between. Germline values: CDR1 LGHNA, CDR2 YSLEER. CDR3 protein: CASSQTRGTEAFF. The CDR3 nucleotides read TGCGCCAGCAGCCAAACTAGGGGGACTGAAGCTTTCTTT.

V is TRBV28 and J is TRBJ1-2; TRBD1 is a possible D gene (5 bases). The CDR3 length is 12 residues. From germline, CDR1 is MDHEN and CDR2 SYDVKM. With 6 bases removed from V and 8 bases from J, the gap between germline ends came to 13 bases. The CDR3 sequence is CASSLGGVGYTF. CDR3 in DNA: TGTGCCAGCAGCCTTGGGGGGGTCGGCTACACCTTC.

In this sample, this clone turned up once. The CDR3 region has the DNA TGTGCCAGCAGCTTAGTCCAAGCGACTGAGCAGTTCTTC. Translating it yields CASSLVQATEQFF. The chain recombines TRBV7-6 with TRBJ2-1; no firm D call. Germline assignment: CDR1 SGHVS and CDR2 FNYEAQ. V lost 1 base and J lost 9, with 10 bases in between. The CDR3 totals 13 residues.

This clone was counted once. The rearrangement joins TRBV12-5 to TRBJ2-7; 7 bases line up with TRBD1. In germline, CDR1 is LGHNT, CDR2 FRNRAP. Trimming took 1 base from V and 4 from J; bases not matched to a gene: 4. The CDR3 has 14 amino acids. The CDR3 region is CASGLDRGAYEQYF. The CDR3 bases are TGTGCTAGTGGTTTGGACAGGGGAGCGTACGAGCAGTACTTC.

The chain links TRBV21-1 to TRBJ2-2; the DNA was not compared with TRBD1, the D call given in the table. TRBV21-1 is given as a pseudogene. CDR3 length: 14 residues. CDR3 amino acids: CARPQGRPAGELFF. In DNA, the CDR3 is TGTGCCAGACCGCAGGGAAGACCTGCCGGGGAGCTGTTTTTT.

The rearrangement joins TRBV5-1 to TRBJ1-2; D may be TRBD1 (5 bases). Germline V CDR1 and CDR2: SGHRS, YFSETQ. V lost 0 bases and J 0 bases, leaving 9 bases between the germline ends. The CDR3 has 15 residues. In DNA form, the CDR3 reads TGCGCCAGCAGCTTGGGGGCAGGGCCTAACTATGGCTACACCTTC. Translated, it gives CASSLGAGPNYGYTF.

The DNA of the CDR3 is TGCGCCAGCAGCCAGAGGGGAGGGGCAGACGATACGCAGTATTTT. Protein product: CASSQRGGADDTQYF. The chain uses TRBV4-1 and TRBJ2-3; 7 nucleotides agree with TRBD2. Germline V gives CDR1 MGHRA, CDR2 YSYEKL. V lost 3 bases and J lost 6; bases outside the gene matches: 9. The CDR3 extends over 15 amino acids.

The CDR3 sequence: CASSQGIAGGASYEQYF. Written as DNA, the CDR3 is TGCGCCAGCAGCCAGGGGATAGCGGGAGGAGCCTCCTACGAGCAGTACTTC. The chain joins TRBV4-3 to TRBJ2-7; TRBD2 aligns across 10 bases. Germline values: CDR1 LGHNA, CDR2 YSLEER. CDR3 size: 17 residues. V shed 3 bases, J shed 0 bases, and the junction held 8 bases outside the gene matches.

The chain links TRBV6-1 to TRBJ2-3; 11 bases line up with TRBD2. V dropped 3 bases and J dropped 2; count of bases not matched to a gene: 7. The CDR3 runs to 17 residues. CDR1 and CDR2 (germline): MNHNS, SASEGT. CDR3 in DNA: TGTGCCAGCAGTGAGGGGACTAGCGGACCCAACACAGATACGCAGTATTTT. Protein: CASSEGTSGPNTDTQYF.

V and J are TRBV7-9 and TRBJ1-1; TRBD1 agrees at 9 bases. Unmatched junction bases numbered 6, after V lost 5 bases and J lost 11 bases. The germline V gene encodes CDR1 SEHNR and CDR2 FQNEAQ (reference sequence). The CDR3 has 12 amino acids. The CDR3 reads CASSRDRAGAFF. The CDR3 nucleotides are TGTGCCAGCAGCCGGGACAGGGCGGGGGCTTTCTTT. Complete variable domain (other parts from reference TRBV7-9 and TRBJ1-1): DTGVSQNPRHKITKRGQNVTFRCDPISEHNRLYWYRQTLGQGPEFLTYFQNEAQLEKSRLLSDRFSAERPKGSFSTLEIQRTEQGDSAMYLCASSRDRAGAFFGQGTRLTVV.

CDR3 nucleotides: TGCGCCAGCAGCTTAGGGGGACAGCCTACCGAGACCCAGTACTTC. Translated, it gives CASSLGGQPTETQYF. The genes are TRBV5-1 and TRBJ2-5, with 7 bases lining up with TRBD1. Losses at the gene ends were 2 bases for V and 5 bases for J; bases not matched to a gene: 9. Germline lookup yields CDR1 SGHRS and CDR2 YFSETQ. This CDR3 is 15 amino acids long.

The gene calls are TRBV7-2 and TRBJ1-2; D not certain. V dropped 5 bases and J dropped 2 bases, with 9 bases sitting between them. Germline CDR1 and CDR2: SGHTA and FQGNSA. CDR3 length: 13 amino acids. CDR3 in DNA: TGTGCCAGCAGCCTTTCAAGCAACTATGGCTACACCTTC. Its translation is CASSLSSNYGYTF.

The gene calls are TRBV28 and TRBJ2-7; D might be TRBD2 (7 bases). The germline V gene encodes CDR1 MDHEN and CDR2 SYDVKM. Trimming removed 6 bases at V and 2 bases at J, with 20 bases between. The CDR3 is 16 amino acids. The CDR3 here is CASSPGASGFPYEQYF. DNA for the CDR3: TGTGCCAGCAGCCCGGGGGCTAGCGGTTTTCCCTACGAGCAGTACTTC.

This chain uses TRBV28 with TRBJ2-7; D is ambiguous. CDR1 and CDR2 (germline): MDHEN, SYDVKM. The CDR3 contains 14 residues. V lost 4 bases, J lost 4 bases, and 14 bases lay in between. CDR3 sequence: CASSSTRKKYEQYF. CDR3 nucleotides: TGTGCCAGCAGTTCGACAAGAAAGAAATACGAGCAGTACTTC.

J is TRBJ2-2 and V is TRBV27; TRBD1 agrees at 8 bases. Germline-derived CDR1 and CDR2 are MNHEY and SMNVEV (reference sequence). With V trimmed by 7 bases and J by 4 bases, 5 bases remained unmatched. The CDR3 has 14 amino acids. The CDR3 nucleotides are TGTGCCAGCATCCGGGACAGGTCCACCGGGGAGCTGTTTTTT. Amino acid sequence: CASIRDRSTGELFF.

V gene TRBV4-3 combines with J gene TRBJ2-1; 10 nucleotides agree with TRBD1. The trim removed 4 bases at V and 7 bases at J, leaving 7 bases unmatched. This CDR3 contains 15 residues. Germline V lookup: CDR1 LGHNA, CDR2 YSLEER. The CDR3 sequence is CASSRLTGGVNEQFF. CDR3 nucleotides: TGCGCCAGCAGCCGCTTGACAGGGGGCGTAAATGAGCAGTTCTTC.

The rearrangement links TRBV30 to TRBJ2-5, with D perhaps matching TRBD2 (6 bases). V gave up 0 bases and J gave up 2 bases, with 10 bases separating them. In germline, CDR1 is GTSNPN, CDR2 SVGIG (reference sequence). The length of the CDR3 is 14 residues. Here the CDR3 reads CAWSVLSGQETQYF. CDR3 bases: TGTGCCTGGAGTGTCCTCAGCGGGCAAGAGACCCAGTACTTC. The full variable domain, its missing parts supplied by reference TRBV30 and TRBJ2-5, is SQTIHQWPATLVQPVGSPLSLECTVEGTSNPNLYWYRQAAGRGLQLLFYSVGIGQISSEVPQNLSASRPQDRQFILSSKKLLLSDSGFYLCAWSVLSGQETQYFGPGTRLLVL.

J is TRBJ1-2 and V is TRBV5-1, with 8 positions matching TRBD1. CDR1 SGHRS and CDR2 YFSETQ come from the germline V gene. V shed 3 bases and J 3 bases; nucleotides not matched to a gene: 4. The CDR3 consists of 14 residues. The CDR3: CASSYGQGYYGYTF. The DNA of the CDR3 is TGCGCCAGCAGCTACGGACAGGGCTACTATGGCTACACCTTC.

The V and J genes are TRBV2 and TRBJ2-3; a weak D match, TRBD1 (6 bases). With 1 base removed from V and 2 bases from J, the gap between germline ends came to 7 bases. The CDR3 has 14 residues. In germline, CDR1 is SNHLY, CDR2 FYNNEI. The CDR3 loop is CASSEGTATDTQYF. The CDR3 coding sequence is TGTGCCAGCAGTGAAGGGACAGCCACAGATACGCAGTATTTT.

V is TRBV30 and J is TRBJ1-3, with D tentatively TRBD1 (5 bases). CDR1 and CDR2 from the germline V gene are GTSNPN and SVGIG (reference sequence). Between the trimmed V and J ends, which lost 3 bases and 0 bases, there was a span of 18 bases. This CDR3 has 17 amino acids. CDR3 bases: TGTGCCTGGAGCGAGGAACAGGTTCCCCCCTCTGGAAACACCATATATTTT. It translates to CAWSEEQVPPSGNTIYF.

The genes are TRBV23-1 and TRBJ1-2; the match to TRBD1 covers 8 bases. TRBV23-1 is an ORF; its function is uncertain. The CDR3 contains 14 residues. The ends lost 4 bases at V and 8 bases at J; junction bases unmatched: 9. CDR3 sequence reads: CASSRFGQGKGYTF. CDR3 nucleotides: TGCGCCAGCAGTCGCTTCGGACAGGGAAAAGGCTACACCTTC.

This chain uses TRBV9 with TRBJ2-7; perhaps TRBD1 as D (5 bases). The CDR3 has 15 amino acids. Germline V gene sequence: CDR1 SGDLS, CDR2 YYNGEE. V was pared by 0 bases and J by 6 bases, with 16 bases between. The CDR3 DNA is TGTGCCAGCAGCGTAGATGGGGCAGGGATAGGCGAGCAGTACTTC. This gives the protein CASSVDGAGIGEQYF.

The rearrangement links TRBV10-3 to TRBJ2-7; 10 nucleotides line up with TRBD1. The CDR3 runs to 13 residues. Looked up from germline, CDR1 is ENHRY and CDR2 is SYGVKD. J gave up 0 bases and V 9 bases, and 2 bases lay outside the gene matches. Written as DNA, the CDR3 is TGTGCCATTGGGACAGGGGACTCCTACGAGCAGTACTTC. Its translation is CAIGTGDSYEQYF.

The chain employs TRBV19 and TRBJ2-5; 8 nucleotides match TRBD2. The length of the CDR3 is 14 residues. With 3 bases clipped from V and 9 bases from J, the junction kept 9 bases outside the gene matches. Germline-derived CDR1 and CDR2 are LNHDA and SQIVND (reference sequence). The CDR3 nucleotides are TGTGCCAGTAGTATTTCGCTGCGGGGGGAGGCCCAGTACTTC. This sequence encodes CASSISLRGEAQYF. The full variable domain, rest sourced from reference TRBV19 and TRBJ2-5, is DGGITQSPKYLFRKEGQNVTLSCEQNLNHDAMYWYRQDPGQGLRLIYYSQIVNDFQKGDIAEGYSVSREKKESFPLTVTSAQKNPTAFYLCASSISLRGEAQYFGPGTRLLVL.

J is TRBJ1-4 and V is TRBV5-1; the D gene is possibly TRBD1 (6 bases). CDR1 is SGHRS and CDR2 is YFSETQ in the germline V gene. Between the trimmed V and J ends, which lost 4 bases and 1 base, there was a span of 8 bases. This CDR3 has 14 residues. CDR3 loop: CASSPQGTNEKLFF. DNA of the CDR3: TGCGCCAGCAGCCCACAGGGAACTAATGAAAAACTGTTTTTT.

The chain links TRBV5-1 to TRBJ2-5; D is unclear. The CDR3 is 15 residues long. Trimming cost V 0 bases and J 5 bases, with 14 bases left between them. Germline CDR1 reads SGHRS; CDR2 reads YFSETQ. CDR3 amino acids: CASSLVSLGSETQYF. DNA of the CDR3: TGCGCCAGCAGCTTGGTGTCCCTAGGATCGGAGACCCAGTACTTC.